This TCR beta chain was sequenced in a study of T cells after posttransplantation cyclophosphamide listed by TCRdb under 2016. Broadly, across the study: Using TRB sequencing, the study followed how the T cell repertoire reconstituted after myeloablative bone marrow transplantation in which posttransplantation cyclophosphamide served as GVHD prophylaxis. Samples from 30 to 40 PTCy-treated patients and over 15 related bone marrow donors of those patients were subjected to antigen receptor sequencing. TRB sequencing was performed on blood from all 35 or so PTCy patients with 1-year posttransplant specimens. In 3 patients, TRB sequencing was also performed on up to roughly 3 more blood samples taken 2 to 5.2 years after transplant, and in several patients, pretransplant blood was also TRB-sequenced. Because TRA and TRB clonality correlated tightly in 9 samples, the subsequent TCR analyses were limited to TRB only. Public TRB sequences were searched against a database of over 3,000 sequences associated with responses to pathogens, tumor antigens, self-antigens and alloantigens. Study-wide findings and limitations: The TRB repertoires of T cells infiltrating skin or the GI tract showed only limited overlap with the TRB repertoires found in blood. Across roughly 40 patients, recipient CMV seropositivity and CMV reactivation were highly associated with TRB clonality; PTCy diversity was similar to CNI/methotrexate controls. At 1-2 months, donor-recipient similarity was low but rose over the first year, and the later blood repertoires were often dominated by donor CD8+ memory clones.

Genomic DNA was the input for TRB sequencing, which was run either with the immunoSEQ assay at survey resolution or with the hsTCRB kit. Concerning the study's data processing: Initial read processing used immunoSEQ software, and repertoire analyses used the LymphoSeq R package. Clonality was calculated as 1 minus normalized Shannon entropy, and the Gini coefficient was also calculated for each TRB dataset. Phenotypes of unsorted samples were inferred by mapping TRB sequences from sorted subsets of the recipient or donor onto the same recipient's unsorted samples. TCRdb re-hosts the immuneACCESS table, in-frame sequences only. Its copies lack some clones; in the studies checked, an unresolved V gene accounts for under half of them, and the cause for the rest is not known. The D gene and trimming were derived from the DNA, and the V and J assignments and clone size from that table. The table for this sample lists about 40,000 clones, none of them counted only once. Approximately 4.5% of the sample belongs to the ten largest clones.

On the day of marrow donation, related bone marrow donors gave peripheral blood samples. Mononuclear cells from peripheral blood and bone marrow were separated by Ficoll-Hypaque density centrifugation and then cryopreserved. The CDR3 contains 17 residues, cysteine and phenylalanine counted. The only DNA kept is the CDR3, 51 bases in frame from the first base. Sequences SGHVS (CDR1) and FQNEAQ (CDR2) are obtained from the germline V gene. At the junction V is shortened by 5 bases and J by 0 bases, with 17 bases in between. This clone was picked up many times. Its antigen remains undetermined. Per-base qualities were not stored, and no clone one base away is much larger.

This clonotype was sampled from a woman between 50 and 59 years old in good health and a related stem cell transplant donor. The chain was built from TRBV7-8 and TRBJ1-3; the best D guess is TRBD1, with 5 bases matching. The sequenced sample consisted of PBMCs. The sequenced DNA is TGTGCCAGCAGCCCATGGGGACTTTCGAGCTCTGGAAACACCATATATTTT. Translated, it reads CASSPWGLSSSGNTIYF.